The 8 T cell receptor beta chains below were found in one sample sequenced in a study of CD8 T cells in ankylosing spondylitis. TCRdb reprocessed the 5' RACE reads via MiXCR and lists one record per CDR3 protein. Of around 180,000 distinct CDR3 sequences listed, roughly 18% were seen once; the top ten hold roughly 4%. The specimen sequenced was blood, either unsorted or a sorted T cell fraction (not recorded which). These receptors originate from a male donor aged 5 to 29 with ankylosing spondylitis or in good health (not recorded which).

In its sample, this clonotype was seen many times. The chain joins TRBV12-3 or TRBV12-4 to TRBJ1-2; 9 nucleotides match TRBD1. This CDR3 comprises 15 residues. V lost 6 bases, J lost 4 bases, and 9 bases stayed unmatched. CDR3 loop: CASRNRDRESYGYTF. The DNA of the CDR3 is TGTGCCAGCAGAAACAGGGACAGGGAAAGCTATGGCTACACCTTC.

This clonotype was detected many times. The chain combines TRBV12-3 or TRBV12-4 with TRBJ2-1; D may be TRBD2 (6 bases). The CDR3 sequence is 16 residues long. The V end was cut by 8 bases, the J end by 0 bases, with 17 bases between. The CDR3, as DNA: TGTGCCAGCGGGGGGTATGGCGGAAGCTCCTACAATGAGCAGTTCTTC. The encoded protein is CASGGYGGSSYNEQFF.

The table lists this clonotype with many counts. V usage is TRBV12-3 or TRBV12-4 and J usage is TRBJ1-1; TRBD1 aligns across 9 bases. The V gene end was trimmed by 5 bases and the J gene end by 6 bases; junction bases not matched to a gene: 7. The CDR3 length is 14 residues. CDR3 in DNA: TGTGCCAGCAGTGGAACAGGGGGCTATTCTGAAGCTTTCTTT. Translation gives CASSGTGGYSEAFF.

This clonotype has a count of ten or more. This sequence joins TRBV5-1 and TRBJ1-1, with D unresolved. V was cut by 0 bases and J by 1 base, with 10 bases left in between. This CDR3 has 15 amino acids. CDR1 and CDR2 (germline): SGHRS, YFSETQ. CDR3 sequence reads: CASSLAPLGNTEAFF. The CDR3 coding sequence is TGCGCCAGCAGCTTGGCGCCCTTGGGGAACACTGAAGCTTTCTTT.

This clonotype was counted a few times. This rearrangement joins TRBV27 to TRBJ1-4; 8 bases are a match to TRBD1. Germline V gives CDR1 MNHEY, CDR2 SMNVEV (reference sequence). This CDR3 has 15 residues. Unmatched junction bases numbered 11, after V lost 6 bases and J lost 8 bases. CDR3 amino acids: CASRNRQGLEEKLFF. The CDR3 DNA sequence: TGTGCCAGCAGAAATAGACAGGGGCTAGAGGAAAAACTGTTTTTT.

This clonotype has ten or more counts. This chain joins TRBV4-2 and TRBJ2-3, with TRBD2 matching over 11 bases. Germline CDR1 LGHNA, CDR2 YNFKEQ. This CDR3 has 18 residues. V trimming: 0 bases; J trimming: 6 bases; junction bases outside the gene matches: 11. The CDR3, as DNA: TGTGCCAGCAGCCAAGATATCGGGCTAGCGGGGGGAGTGGATACGCAGTATTTT. It is translated as CASSQDIGLAGGVDTQYF.

The sample holds many counts of this clonotype. The V call is TRBV20-1, the J call TRBJ2-2; D might be TRBD2 (6 bases). Germline CDR1 is DFQATT and CDR2 is SNEGSKA (reference sequence). The V end was cut by 4 bases, the J end by 2 bases, with 14 bases between. The CDR3 has 15 amino acids. In DNA form, the CDR3 reads TGCAGTGCTACCCCGGGACTCGACAACACCGGGGAGCTGTTTTTT. It encodes CSATPGLDNTGELFF.

This clonotype was observed many times. A read error may account for a junction end that differs from germline. The chain links TRBV12-3 or TRBV12-4 to TRBJ2-1; 10 bases are shared with TRBD1. The CDR3 has 15 amino acids. Here the CDR3 reads CASILDRGRFYEQFF. CDR3 in DNA: TGTGCCAGCATTTTAGACAGGGGGCGCTTCTATGAGCAGTTCTTC.